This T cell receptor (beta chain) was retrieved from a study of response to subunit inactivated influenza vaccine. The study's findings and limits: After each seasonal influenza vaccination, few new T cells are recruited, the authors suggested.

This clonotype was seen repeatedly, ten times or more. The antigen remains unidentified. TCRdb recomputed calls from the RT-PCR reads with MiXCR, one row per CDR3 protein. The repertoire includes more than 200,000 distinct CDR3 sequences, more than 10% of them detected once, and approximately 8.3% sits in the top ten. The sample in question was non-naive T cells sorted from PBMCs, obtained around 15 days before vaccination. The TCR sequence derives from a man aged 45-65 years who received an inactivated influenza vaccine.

The CDR3 is CASSLFADEQYF. Here the CDR3 DNA reads TGCGCCAGCAGCTTGTTTGCCGACGAGCAGTACTTC. V gene TRBV5-1 combines with J gene TRBJ2-7, with D unclear. This CDR3 region has 12 residues. The germline CDR1 and CDR2 sequences are SGHRS and YFSETQ. V lost 1 base and J lost 5, with 7 bases in between.